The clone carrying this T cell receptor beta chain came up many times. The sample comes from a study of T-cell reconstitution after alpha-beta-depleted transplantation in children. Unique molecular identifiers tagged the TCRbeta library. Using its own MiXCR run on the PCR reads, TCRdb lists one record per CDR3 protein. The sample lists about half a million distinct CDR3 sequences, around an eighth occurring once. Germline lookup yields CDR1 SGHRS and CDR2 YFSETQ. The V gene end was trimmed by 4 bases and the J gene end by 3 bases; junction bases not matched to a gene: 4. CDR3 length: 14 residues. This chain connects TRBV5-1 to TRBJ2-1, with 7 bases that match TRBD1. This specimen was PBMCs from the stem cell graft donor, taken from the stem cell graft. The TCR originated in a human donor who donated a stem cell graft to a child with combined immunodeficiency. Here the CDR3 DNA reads TGCGCCAGCAGCGCTGGGACAGTCTACAATGAGCAGTTCTTC. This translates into CASSAGTVYNEQFF.